Given below is one TCR beta chain in context. Germline trimming cut 5 bases from V and 3 bases from J; bases unmatched to any gene: 7. Germline V gives CDR1 SGHVS, CDR2 FQNEAQ. This CDR3 has 15 residues. This record belongs to a study of blood T cell repertoires in COVID-19. In the study overall: T cells, B-cell-depleted T cells, or PBMCs provided the cDNA or gDNA that served as material.

Clones were sequenced by immunoSEQ multiplex PCR, and TCRdb holds only the in-frame ones, with some missing. The top ten clones hold 1.3% of a sample with a few hundred thousand clones, approximately 80% of them seen once. Sequencing was done on a sample of PBMCs or T cells enriched from blood (not recorded which). V gene TRBV7-8 combines with J gene TRBJ1-1; TRBD1 aligns across 9 bases. This receptor was obtained from a woman in her thirties or forties with acute COVID-19. The CDR3 nucleotides are TGTGCCAGCAGCACCATACAGGGGGCATACACTGAAGCTTTCTTT. It codes for CASSTIQGAYTEAFF.